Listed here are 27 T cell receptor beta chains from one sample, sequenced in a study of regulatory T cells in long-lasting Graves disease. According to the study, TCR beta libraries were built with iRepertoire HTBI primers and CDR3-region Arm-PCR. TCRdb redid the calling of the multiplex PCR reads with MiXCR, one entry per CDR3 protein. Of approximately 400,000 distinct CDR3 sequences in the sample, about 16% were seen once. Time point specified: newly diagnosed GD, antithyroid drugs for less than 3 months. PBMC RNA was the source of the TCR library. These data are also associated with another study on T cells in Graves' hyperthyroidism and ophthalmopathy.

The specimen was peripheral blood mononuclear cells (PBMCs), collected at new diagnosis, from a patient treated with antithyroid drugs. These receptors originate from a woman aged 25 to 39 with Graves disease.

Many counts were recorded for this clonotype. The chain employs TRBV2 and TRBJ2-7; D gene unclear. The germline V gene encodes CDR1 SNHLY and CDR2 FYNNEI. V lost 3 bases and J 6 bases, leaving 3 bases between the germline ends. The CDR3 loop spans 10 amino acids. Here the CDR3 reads CASSDLEQYF. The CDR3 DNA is TGTGCCAGCAGTGACCTCGAGCAGTACTTC.

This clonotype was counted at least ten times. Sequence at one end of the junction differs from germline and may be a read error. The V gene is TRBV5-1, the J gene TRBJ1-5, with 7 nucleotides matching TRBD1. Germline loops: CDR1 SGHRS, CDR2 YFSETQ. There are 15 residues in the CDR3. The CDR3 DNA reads TGTGCCAGCAGTCTCGGAGGGGGCAACAATCAGCCCCAGCATTTT. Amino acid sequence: CASSLGGGNNQPQHF.

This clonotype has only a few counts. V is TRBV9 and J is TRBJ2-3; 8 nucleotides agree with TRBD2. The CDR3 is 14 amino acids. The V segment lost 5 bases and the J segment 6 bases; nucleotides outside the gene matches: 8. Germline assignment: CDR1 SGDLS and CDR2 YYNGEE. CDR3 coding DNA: TGTGCCAGCAGTACTAGCGGTGCTAAGGATACGCAGTATTTT. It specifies CASSTSGAKDTQYF.

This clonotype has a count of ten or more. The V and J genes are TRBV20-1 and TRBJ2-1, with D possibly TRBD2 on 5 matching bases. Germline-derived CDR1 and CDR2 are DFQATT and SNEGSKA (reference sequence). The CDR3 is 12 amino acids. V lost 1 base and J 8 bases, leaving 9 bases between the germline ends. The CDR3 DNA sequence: TGCAGTGCTAGAGGGCTAGCATATGAGCAGTTCTTC. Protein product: CSARGLAYEQFF.

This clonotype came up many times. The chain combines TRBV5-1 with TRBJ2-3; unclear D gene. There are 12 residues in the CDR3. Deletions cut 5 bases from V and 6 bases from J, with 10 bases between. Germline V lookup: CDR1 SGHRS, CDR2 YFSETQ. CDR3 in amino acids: CASSMGTDTQYF. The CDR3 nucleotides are TGCGCCAGCAGTATGGGAACGGATACGCAGTATTTT.

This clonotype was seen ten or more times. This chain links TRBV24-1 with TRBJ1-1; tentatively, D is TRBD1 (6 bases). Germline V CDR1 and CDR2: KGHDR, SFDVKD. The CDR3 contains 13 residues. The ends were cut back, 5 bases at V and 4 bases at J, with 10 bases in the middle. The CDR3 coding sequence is TGTGCCACCAGTGTTGAGACAGGCACTGAAGCTTTCTTT. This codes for CATSVETGTEAFF.

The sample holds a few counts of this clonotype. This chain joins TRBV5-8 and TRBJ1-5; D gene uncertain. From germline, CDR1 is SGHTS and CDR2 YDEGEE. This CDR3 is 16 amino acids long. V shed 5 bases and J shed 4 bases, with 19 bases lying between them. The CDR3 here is CASRPLCDPGNQPQHF. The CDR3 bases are TGTGCCAGCAGACCCCTCTGCGATCCGGGAAATCAGCCCCAGCATTTT. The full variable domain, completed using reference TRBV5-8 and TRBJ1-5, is EAGVTQSPTHLIKTRGQQATLRCSPISGHTSVYWYQQALGLGLQFLLWYDEGEERNRGNFPPRFSGRQFPNYSSELNVNALELEDSALYLCASRPLCDPGNQPQHFGDGTRLSIL.

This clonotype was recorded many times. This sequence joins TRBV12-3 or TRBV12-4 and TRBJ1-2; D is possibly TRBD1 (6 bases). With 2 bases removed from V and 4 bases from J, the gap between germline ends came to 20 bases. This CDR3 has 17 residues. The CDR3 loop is CASSLTQTGSGGYGYTF. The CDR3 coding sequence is TGTGCCAGCAGTTTAACACAGACAGGATCTGGCGGCTATGGCTACACCTTC.

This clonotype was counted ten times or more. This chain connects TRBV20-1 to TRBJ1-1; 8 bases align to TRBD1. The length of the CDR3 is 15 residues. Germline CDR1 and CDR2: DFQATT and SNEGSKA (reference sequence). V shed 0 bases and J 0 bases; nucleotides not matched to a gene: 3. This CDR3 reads CSAREAQGVNTEAFF. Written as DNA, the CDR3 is TGCAGTGCTAGAGAGGCACAGGGGGTGAACACTGAAGCTTTCTTT.

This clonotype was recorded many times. CDR3 sequence: CASSLGLASEQYF. Here the CDR3 DNA reads TGTGCCAGCAGCTTGGGACTAGCCTCCGAGCAGTACTTC. The genes are TRBV6-1 and TRBJ2-7; 9 positions match TRBD2. Trimming at V came to 6 bases and at J to 6 bases, leaving 6 bases not matched to a gene. The length of the CDR3 is 13 residues. The germline V gene encodes CDR1 MNHNS and CDR2 SASEGT.

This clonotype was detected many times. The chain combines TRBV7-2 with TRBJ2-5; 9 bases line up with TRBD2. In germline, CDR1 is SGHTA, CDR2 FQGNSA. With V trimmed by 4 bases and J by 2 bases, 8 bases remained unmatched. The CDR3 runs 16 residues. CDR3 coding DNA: TGTGCCAGCAGCTCCCGTAGCGGGAGTTTTCAAGAGACCCAGTACTTC. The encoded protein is CASSSRSGSFQETQYF.

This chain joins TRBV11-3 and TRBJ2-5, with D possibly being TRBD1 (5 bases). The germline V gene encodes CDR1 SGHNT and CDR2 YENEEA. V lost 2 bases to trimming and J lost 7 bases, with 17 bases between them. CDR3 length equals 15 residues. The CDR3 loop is CASSLRGTPKGTQYF. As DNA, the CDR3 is TGTGCCAGCAGCTTAAGGGGAACACCAAAGGGGACCCAGTACTTC.

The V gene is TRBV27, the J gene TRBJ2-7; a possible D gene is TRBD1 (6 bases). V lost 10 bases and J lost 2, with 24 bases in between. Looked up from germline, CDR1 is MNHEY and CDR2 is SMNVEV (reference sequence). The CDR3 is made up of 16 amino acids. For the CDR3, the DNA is TGTGCCACCTTCGGACTGACCCTAGACAGGACCTACGAGCAGTACTTC. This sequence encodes CATFGLTLDRTYEQYF.

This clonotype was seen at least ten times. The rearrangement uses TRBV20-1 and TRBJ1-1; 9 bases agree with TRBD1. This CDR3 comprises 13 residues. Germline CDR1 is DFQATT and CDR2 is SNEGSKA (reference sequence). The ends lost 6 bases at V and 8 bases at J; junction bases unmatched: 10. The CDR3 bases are TGCAGTGCAGTCGGACAGGGGATGAGGGAAGCTTTCTTT. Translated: CSAVGQGMREAFF.

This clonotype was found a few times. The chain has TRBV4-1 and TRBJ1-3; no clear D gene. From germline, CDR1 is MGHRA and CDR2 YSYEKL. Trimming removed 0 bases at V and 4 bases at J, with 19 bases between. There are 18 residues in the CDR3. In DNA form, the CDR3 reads TGCGCCAGCAGCCAAGATAGAACGGCTAAGGGATCAGGAAACACCATATATTTT. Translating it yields CASSQDRTAKGSGNTIYF.

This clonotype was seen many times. The CDR3 is CASSYAGNIQYF. The CDR3 DNA reads TGTGCCAGCAGTTACGCGGGAAACATTCAGTACTTC. The genes are TRBV12-3 or TRBV12-4 and TRBJ2-4; D might be TRBD2 (5 bases). Deletions cut 4 bases from V and 6 bases from J, with 7 bases between. The CDR3 contains 12 residues.

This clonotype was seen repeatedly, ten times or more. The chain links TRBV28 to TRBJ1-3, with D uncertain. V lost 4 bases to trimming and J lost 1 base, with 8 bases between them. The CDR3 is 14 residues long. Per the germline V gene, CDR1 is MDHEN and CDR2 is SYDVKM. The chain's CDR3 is CASSSSLSGNTIYF. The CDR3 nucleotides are TGTGCCAGCAGTTCCAGCCTATCTGGAAACACCATATATTTT.

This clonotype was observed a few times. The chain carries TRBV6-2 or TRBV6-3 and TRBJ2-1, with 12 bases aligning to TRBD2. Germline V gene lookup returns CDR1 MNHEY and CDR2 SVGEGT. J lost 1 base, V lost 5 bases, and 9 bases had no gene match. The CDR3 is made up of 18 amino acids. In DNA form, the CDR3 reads TGTGCCAGCAGTGCCGCTAGCGGGAGGGCTATATCCTACAATGAGCAGTTCTTC. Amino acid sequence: CASSAASGRAISYNEQFF.

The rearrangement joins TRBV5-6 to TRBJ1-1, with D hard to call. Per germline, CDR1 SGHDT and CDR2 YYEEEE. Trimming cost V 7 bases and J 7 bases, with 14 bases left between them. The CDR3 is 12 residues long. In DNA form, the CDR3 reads TGTGCCAGCGCCCGTGTAGGCGGTGAAGCTTTCTTT. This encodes CASARVGGEAFF.

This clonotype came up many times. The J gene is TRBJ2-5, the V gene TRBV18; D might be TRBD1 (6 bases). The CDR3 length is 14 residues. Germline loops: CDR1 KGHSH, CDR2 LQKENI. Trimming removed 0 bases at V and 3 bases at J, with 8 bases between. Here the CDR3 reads CASSPPAGEETQYF. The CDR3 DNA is TGTGCCAGCTCACCACCGGCAGGGGAAGAGACCCAGTACTTC. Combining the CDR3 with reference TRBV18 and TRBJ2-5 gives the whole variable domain NAGVMQNPRHLVRRRGQEARLRCSPMKGHSHVYWYRQLPEEGLKFMVYLQKENIIDESGMPKERFSAEFPKEGPSILRIQQVVRGDSAAYFCASSPPAGEETQYFGPGTRLLVL.

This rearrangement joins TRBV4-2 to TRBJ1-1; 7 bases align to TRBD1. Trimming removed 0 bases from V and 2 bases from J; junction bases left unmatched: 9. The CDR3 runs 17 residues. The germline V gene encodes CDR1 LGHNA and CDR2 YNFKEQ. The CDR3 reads CASSQDGDSNLNTEAFF. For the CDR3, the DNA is TGTGCCAGCAGCCAAGATGGGGACAGCAACCTAAACACTGAAGCTTTCTTT.

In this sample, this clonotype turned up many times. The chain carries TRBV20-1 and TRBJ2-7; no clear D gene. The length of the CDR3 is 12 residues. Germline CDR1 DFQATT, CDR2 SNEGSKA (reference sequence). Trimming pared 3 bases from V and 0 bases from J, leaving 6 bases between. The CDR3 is CSASRSSYEQYF. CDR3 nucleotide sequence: TGCAGTGCTAGCCGGAGCTCCTACGAGCAGTACTTC.

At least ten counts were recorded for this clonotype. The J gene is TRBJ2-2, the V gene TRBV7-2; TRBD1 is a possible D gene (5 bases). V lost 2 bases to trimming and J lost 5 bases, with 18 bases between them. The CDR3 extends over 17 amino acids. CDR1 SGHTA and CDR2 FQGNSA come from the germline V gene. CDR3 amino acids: CASSLRQQGVRTGELFF. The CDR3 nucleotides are TGTGCCAGCAGCTTAAGACAGCAAGGTGTAAGAACCGGGGAGCTGTTTTTT.

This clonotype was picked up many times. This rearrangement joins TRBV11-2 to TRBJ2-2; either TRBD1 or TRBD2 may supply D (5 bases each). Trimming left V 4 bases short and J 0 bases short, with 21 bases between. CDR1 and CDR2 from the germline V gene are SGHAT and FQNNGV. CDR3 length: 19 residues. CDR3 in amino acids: CASSSGLVLTNSNTGELFF. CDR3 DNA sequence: TGTGCCAGCAGCTCGGGGCTAGTTCTCACCAATTCGAACACCGGGGAGCTGTTTTTT.

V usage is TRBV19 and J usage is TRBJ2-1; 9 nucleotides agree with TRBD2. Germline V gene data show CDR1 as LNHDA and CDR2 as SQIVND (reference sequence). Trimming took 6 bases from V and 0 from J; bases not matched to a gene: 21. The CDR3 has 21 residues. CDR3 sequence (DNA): TGTGCCAGTAGAAATGCGGGACCGAGACTAGCGGCAAAGAGCTCCTACAATGAGCAGTTCTTC. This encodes CASRNAGPRLAAKSSYNEQFF.

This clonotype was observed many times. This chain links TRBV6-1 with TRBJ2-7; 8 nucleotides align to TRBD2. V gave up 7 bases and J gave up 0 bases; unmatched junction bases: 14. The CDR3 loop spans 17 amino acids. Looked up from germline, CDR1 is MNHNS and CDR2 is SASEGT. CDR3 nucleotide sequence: TGTGCCAGCACCCCCTCCACCCCGAGCGGGAGCTCCTACGAGCAGTACTTC. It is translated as CASTPSTPSGSSYEQYF.

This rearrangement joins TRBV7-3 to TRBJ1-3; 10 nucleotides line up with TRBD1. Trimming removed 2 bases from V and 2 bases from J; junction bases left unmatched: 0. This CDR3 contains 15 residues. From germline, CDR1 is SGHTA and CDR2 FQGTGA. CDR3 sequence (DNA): TGTGCCAGCAGCTTAGACAGGGGGCCTGGAAACACCATATATTTT. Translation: CASSLDRGPGNTIYF.